Here is one T cell receptor beta chain with its context. Its target is not known. This sample is drawn from a study of cytomegalovirus exposure and HLA in healthy donors. The overall study: From HLA-typed donors, an early data release held about 85 million unique TCRs.

Whole-study results and caveats: It was shown in a later analysis that HLA-associated TCR beta chains were more clonally expanded than other, equally common chains. Indistinguishable V segments, including TRBV6-2 and TRBV6-3, were excluded.

This CDR3 is 14 amino acids long. Germline V gene lookup returns CDR1 SGHRS and CDR2 YFSETQ. With 2 bases clipped from V and 7 bases from J, the junction kept 6 bases outside the gene matches. 60 Vbeta and 13 Jbeta primers were used in PCR. Measured with immunoSEQ multiplex PCR; TCRdb has only the in-frame clones, and not every one. The sample holds approximately 140,000 clones, 75% to 85% seen once. The specimen sequenced was PBMCs. The receptor was derived from a human donor in good health. The chain links TRBV5-1 to TRBJ2-1; 7 positions agree with TRBD1. The chain's CDR3 is CASSFALGQNEQFF. DNA for the CDR3: TGCGCCAGCAGCTTTGCCTTGGGACAGAATGAGCAGTTCTTC.